The entry that follows covers one TCR beta chain sequence. Its antigen has not been determined. Qualities for individual bases were not recorded, and no much larger clone is one base off. The immunoSEQ Assay, a bias-controlled multiplex PCR, was used to amplify TCRbeta CDR3 regions from genomic DNA. Per the authors' processing: The number of nucleated cells in each sample was estimated by amplification of reference gene primers within the assay. To quantify the absolute abundance of each unique TCRbeta CDR3 rearrangement, sequence reads were collapsed and filtered. For each sample, productive Simpson clonality was calculated as the square root of Simpson's diversity index across productive rearrangements. Imported from immuneACCESS, the table was reduced by TCRdb to in-frame sequences with V and J called. These copies leave out some clones; in studies compared against another copy, an unresolved V gene accounts for under half, and the cause of the remainder is not known. V and J calls and clone size follow that table, whereas D and trimming were derived from the DNA. The sample table shows 150,000 to 200,000 clones, and 82% are seen once. Of the sample, approximately 11% falls within the top ten clones.

Participants in the prospective study were enrolled through a virtual design, were aged roughly 18 to 100 years, and lived in approximately 24 United States geographic areas. In the prospective study, participants were assigned to cohorts based on the clinical history participants reported in a screening survey and a study questionnaire. Recovered participants in ImmuneRACE Cohort 3 were defined as having two consecutive negative NP/OP PCR tests, clearance from a healthcare professional, or resolution of symptoms. In the prospective study, mobile phlebotomists collected whole blood, serum and a nasopharyngeal or oropharyngeal swab from each participant. Over an approximately 2-month period, participants in the prospective study had the option of providing additional blood draws and questionnaires. Before DNA extraction, prospective study blood samples were shipped either frozen or at room temperature.

The CDR3, from cysteine to phenylalanine, totals 14 residues. The CDR3 DNA has 42 bases and is translated from base 1. CDR1 and CDR2, per the germline V gene, are MDHEN and SYDVKM. V is cut back by 6 bases and J by 9 bases, with 10 bases in the junction unmatched. The sample originates from a study of blood T cell repertoires in COVID-19 (dated by TCRdb to between 2020 and 2021). Study-level background: Samples from collaborators originated in the United States, Italy and Spain and spanned both the acute and convalescent phases of COVID-19. A freely available public database, intended as a resource for researchers studying the immune response to SARS-CoV-2, is where the repertoires were released. The material from the prospective study consisted of cDNA or gDNA derived from T cells, B-cell-depleted T cells, or PBMCs. Where HLA class I and class II types were available, the types were taken from metadata supplied by the sample provider, not from assay-based typing. Sample metadata almost always included a de-identified subject ID, COVID-19 status, age in years and sex. The dataset comprised deeply sampled blood TCRbeta repertoires from subjects exposed to, actively infected with, or recovered from COVID-19. Samples came from the ongoing ImmuneRACE study (first 160 participants) plus 1,254 subjects from 6 global collaborators.

Beyond this particular receptor, the publication reports: The amount of clinical and demographic metadata varied by source and participant and was provided uncurated.

The source material was PBMCs or T cells enriched from blood (not recorded which). The receptor chain draws on TRBV28 and TRBJ2-1, with TRBD1 matching 8 junction bases. This TCR came from a man between 50 and 59 years old who had recovered from COVID-19. The DNA is TGTGCCAGCAGCAGGGGGCCGGGTGAGCTTGAGCAGTTCTTC. Translated, this gives CASSRGPGELEQFF.